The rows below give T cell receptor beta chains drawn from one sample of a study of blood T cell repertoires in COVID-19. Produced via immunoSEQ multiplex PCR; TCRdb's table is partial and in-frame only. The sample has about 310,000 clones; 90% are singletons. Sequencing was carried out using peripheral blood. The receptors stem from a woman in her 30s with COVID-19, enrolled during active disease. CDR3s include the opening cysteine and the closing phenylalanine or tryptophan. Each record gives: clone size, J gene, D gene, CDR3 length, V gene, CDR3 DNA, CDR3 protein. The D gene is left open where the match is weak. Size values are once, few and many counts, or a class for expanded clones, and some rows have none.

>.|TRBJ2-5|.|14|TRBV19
TGTGCCAGTAGTATAGGTGGCAGTCAAGAGACCCAGTACTTC
CASSIGGSQETQYF
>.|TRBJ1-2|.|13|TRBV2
TGTGCCAGCAGCGACTGGACATCCTATGGCTACACCTTC
CASSDWTSYGYTF
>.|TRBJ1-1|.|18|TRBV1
TGCACCAGCAGCCCGCGGAGGACAGGGACGAAGGTATACACTGAAGCTTTCTTT
CTSSPRRTGTKVYTEAFF
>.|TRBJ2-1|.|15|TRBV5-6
TGTGCCAGCAGCTTCGAGCCCGTCTCCTACAATGAGCAGTTCTTC
CASSFEPVSYNEQFF
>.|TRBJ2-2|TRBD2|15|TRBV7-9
TGTGCCAGCAGCTTGGCTAGCGGGAGGAGCGGGGAGCTGTTTTTT
CASSLASGRSGELFF
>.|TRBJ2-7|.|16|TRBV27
TGTGCCAGCAGTTTAGGGGCACAGGGCCCAGGGTACGAGCAGTACTTC
CASSLGAQGPGYEQYF
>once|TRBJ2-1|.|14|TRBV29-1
TGCAGCGTTGATCAGCGGAGCTCCTACAATGAGCAGTTCTTC
CSVDQRSSYNEQFF
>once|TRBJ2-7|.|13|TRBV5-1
TGCGCCAGCAGCTTTGCTCTAGCCTACGAGCAGTACTTC
CASSFALAYEQYF
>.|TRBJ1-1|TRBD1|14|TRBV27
TGTGCCAGCAGTTTTGACAGGGTGGGCACTGAAGCTTTCTTT
CASSFDRVGTEAFF
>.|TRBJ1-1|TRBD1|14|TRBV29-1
TGCAGCGTTGTGGGACAGAATTTGAACACTGAAGCTTTCTTT
CSVVGQNLNTEAFF
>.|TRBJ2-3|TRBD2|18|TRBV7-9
TGTGCCAGCAGCTCCGACCTTATGACTAGCGGGAGCACAGATACGCAGTATTTT
CASSSDLMTSGSTDTQYF
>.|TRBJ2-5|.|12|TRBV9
TGTGCCAGCAGCGACGCGCAAGAGACCCAGTACTTC
CASSDAQETQYF
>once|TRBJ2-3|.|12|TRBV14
TGTGCCAGCAGCCAAGTAGGGGAGGCGCAGTATTTT
CASSQVGEAQYF
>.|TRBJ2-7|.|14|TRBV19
TGTGCCAGTAGTATAACCCAGGGAGGCGACGAGCAGTACTTC
CASSITQGGDEQYF
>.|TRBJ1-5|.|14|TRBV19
TGTGCCAGTAGTAGCAGGACTGGGAATCAGCCCCAGCATTTT
CASSSRTGNQPQHF
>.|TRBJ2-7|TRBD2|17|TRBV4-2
TGTGCCAGCAGCCAAGATGTCCTAGCGGGTTCCACCTACGAGCAGTACTTC
CASSQDVLAGSTYEQYF
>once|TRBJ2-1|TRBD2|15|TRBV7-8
TGTGCCAGCAGACGAGCGGGGCAGTTCTTCAATGAGCAGTTCTTC
CASRRAGQFFNEQFF
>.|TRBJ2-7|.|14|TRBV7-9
TGTGCCGGCAGCTTAAGAGGAGGGGCCCACGAGCAGTACTTC
CAGSLRGGAHEQYF